The clone carrying this TCR beta chain was counted a few times. Its specificity is unknown. The assay was immunoSEQ multiplex PCR, and TCRdb's table has in-frame clones only and misses some. The profile covers over 75,000 clones, with 70% to 90% appearing a single time and 2% to 2.5% taken by the ten largest. These data are taken from a study of glioma-infiltrating T cells after dendritic cell vaccination. Study as a whole: Samples are from glioblastoma patients in Phase I and II dendritic cell vaccine trials. Overall study results and limits: Patients with more pretreatment TILs had longer time to progression and survival. The cohort had few patients with full blood and tumor sets.

Time point of the sample: after dendritic cell vaccination, including at tumor progression/relapse. Germline V gene data show CDR1 as SEHNR and CDR2 as FQNEAQ (reference sequence). V lost 1 base and J lost 4, with 17 bases in between. This CDR3 is built from 16 residues. The source of this sequence is a human donor with glioblastoma. The J gene is TRBJ2-7, the V gene TRBV7-9; perhaps TRBD1 as D (5 bases). Source: blood, taken after dendritic cell vaccination. The CDR3 protein is CASSLDLRQGRYEQYF. CDR3 sequence (DNA): TGTGCCAGCAGCTTAGACCTCAGGCAGGGTAGGTACGAGCAGTACTTC.